This T cell receptor (beta chain) was recovered during a study of cytomegalovirus exposure and HLA in healthy donors. For the study at large: As an earlier analysis found, roughly 180 million T cells yielded 117 million unique TCR beta sequences.

With regard to this clone: Its antigen is as yet unknown.

V lost 5 bases and J 7 bases, leaving 15 bases between the germline ends. CDR1 and CDR2 (germline): MNHEY, SVGAGI. The CDR3 runs to 14 residues. The PCR contained 60 Vbeta and 13 Jbeta primers. Libraries were prepared by immunoSEQ multiplex PCR; TCRdb keeps only in-frame clonotypes and omits some of them. The sample consists of some 140,000 clones, less than 85% of them appearing once. Overall study findings and caveats: Cytomegalovirus-associated status was assigned to about 160 TCR beta chains.

The chain recombines TRBV6-5 with TRBJ2-1; a possible D gene is TRBD1 (7 bases). The source of this sequence is a woman aged 50 to 60 in good health and CMV-seropositive. Material for sequencing was PBMCs. The CDR3, as DNA: TGTGCCAGCAGTCCACAGACAGGGAGGAATGAGCAGTTCTTC. Translated: CASSPQTGRNEQFF.